This T cell receptor (beta chain) was captured by sequencing in a study of blood T cell repertoires in COVID-19. As for the study in general: The United States, Italy and Spain were the sources of the acute and convalescent COVID-19 samples. Sample material is recorded as cDNA or gDNA derived from T cells, B-cell-depleted T cells, or PBMCs.

Germline V gene sequence: CDR1 SGHNT, CDR2 YYREEE (reference sequence). The CDR3 runs 14 residues. V lost 3 bases to trimming and J lost 6 bases; unmatched junction nucleotides: 6. As originally analysed: Amplified reference gene primers provided the basis for estimating nucleated cell counts. Libraries were prepared by immunoSEQ multiplex PCR; TCRdb keeps only in-frame clonotypes and omits some of them. The D gene and trimming were derived from the DNA, and the V and J assignments and clone size from that table. The sample records 60,000 to 85,000 clones, 80% to 90% being singletons. This chain joins TRBV5-4 and TRBJ2-7, with 10 positions matching TRBD1. The sequence was obtained from a woman older than 75 with active or convalescent COVID-19. Source material: peripheral blood. The CDR3 DNA reads TGTGCCAGCAGCTCTGGACAGGGGGTGTCCGAGCAGTACTTC. It specifies CASSSGQGVSEQYF.